This T cell receptor (beta chain) was found in a study of blood T cell repertoires in COVID-19. Profiled with immunoSEQ multiplex PCR; TCRdb holds only in-frame clones, not every one. The table lists 300,000 to 450,000 clones, 85% to 90% of them singletons. The V gene's germline CDR1 is LGHNA and CDR2 YSLEER. V lost 4 bases to trimming and J lost 8 bases; unmatched junction nucleotides: 14. The CDR3 loop spans 17 amino acids. The rearrangement links TRBV4-3 to TRBJ1-4, with 9 bases fitting TRBD1. This receptor was identified in a woman aged 18 to 35 who had recovered from COVID-19. Input material: PBMCs or T cells enriched from blood (not recorded which). The CDR3 reads CASSPGGGTGLIEKLFF. CDR3 coding DNA: TGCGCCAGCAGCCCCGGGGGAGGGACAGGGTTGATCGAAAAACTGTTTTTT.